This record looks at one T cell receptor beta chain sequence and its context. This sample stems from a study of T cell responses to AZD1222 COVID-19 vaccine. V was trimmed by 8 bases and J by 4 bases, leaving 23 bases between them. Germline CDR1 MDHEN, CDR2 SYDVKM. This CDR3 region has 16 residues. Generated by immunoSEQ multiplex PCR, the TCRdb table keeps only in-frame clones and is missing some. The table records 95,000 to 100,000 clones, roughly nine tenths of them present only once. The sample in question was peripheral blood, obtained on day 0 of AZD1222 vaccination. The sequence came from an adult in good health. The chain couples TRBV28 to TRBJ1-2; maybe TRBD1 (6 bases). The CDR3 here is CASLFGGAHFGYGYTF. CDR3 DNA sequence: TGTGCCAGCCTGTTCGGGGGGGCGCATTTTGGCTATGGCTACACCTTC.